The following is a T cell receptor beta chain sequence with its context. Profiling relied on immunoSEQ multiplex PCR, and the TCRdb table lists in-frame clones only, not all of them. The sample gives roughly 430,000 clones, roughly 87% of which show up once; more than 2% is in the top ten. The trim removed 7 bases at V and 4 bases at J, leaving 4 bases unmatched. CDR3 length: 13 residues. Per the germline V gene, CDR1 is KGHDR and CDR2 is SFDVKD. The sample originates from a study of blood T cell repertoires in COVID-19. Study background: PBMCs, B-cell-depleted T cells, or T cells were the source of the cDNA or gDNA that made up the material.

This TCR was recovered from a woman aged 40 to 50 with acute COVID-19. This chain uses TRBV24-1 with TRBJ2-3, with 7 bases that match TRBD1. Material for sequencing was PBMCs or T cells enriched from blood (not recorded which). The CDR3 bases are TGTGCCACCAGGACAGGGATTTCAGATACGCAGTATTTT. Translating gives CATRTGISDTQYF.